The rows below give T cell receptor beta chains drawn from one sample of a study of cytomegalovirus exposure and HLA in healthy donors. Libraries were prepared by immunoSEQ multiplex PCR; TCRdb keeps only in-frame clonotypes and omits some of them. The sample's table shows just under 65,000 clones. The sequenced sample consisted of PBMCs. The source of these receptors is a boy between 10 and 17 years old in good health and CMV-seronegative. Both conserved end residues are part of each CDR3. D genes are given only for firm matches.

D	V	J	CDR3	DNA
NA	TRBV25-1	TRBJ1-1	CASSAPSQDGLEVTEAFF	TGTGCCAGCAGTGCTCCATCACAGGACGGCCTTGAGGTGACTGAAGCTTTCTTT
TRBD2	TRBV5-6	TRBJ2-7	CASSDGLVLASSYEQYF	TGTGCCAGCAGCGACGGACTAGTTCTCGCCAGCTCCTACGAGCAGTACTTC
NA	TRBV10-3	TRBJ1-1	CAITGGAGTEAFF	TGTGCCATCACGGGGGGCGCGGGCACTGAAGCTTTCTTT
NA	TRBV5-4	TRBJ2-5	CASSFILAGETQYF	TGTGCCAGCAGCTTTATACTAGCTGGCGAGACCCAGTACTTC
NA	TRBV4-2	TRBJ2-1	CASSQDQGFEQFF	TGTGCCAGCAGCCAAGATCAGGGGTTTGAGCAGTTCTTC
NA	TRBV6-5	TRBJ1-3	CASSDAGGTIYF	TGTGCCAGCAGTGACGCGGGGGGGACCATATATTTT
NA	TRBV7-8	TRBJ1-4	CASSQAQGGEKLFF	TGTGCCAGCAGCCAGGCCCAGGGAGGTGAAAAACTGTTTTTT
TRBD1	TRBV27	TRBJ1-2	CASSLYETGYGYTF	TGTGCCAGCAGTTTATATGAGACAGGGTATGGCTACACCTTC
TRBD1	TRBV6-5	TRBJ2-1	CASSYEGASYNEQFF	TGTGCCAGCAGTTACGAGGGGGCCTCCTACAATGAGCAGTTCTTC
TRBD2	TRBV11-3	TRBJ2-3	CASSLREGSGDTQYF	TGTGCCAGCAGCTTGCGGGAGGGCTCAGGAGATACGCAGTATTTT
TRBD1	TRBV4-2	TRBJ1-2	CASSQEWTGGRYGYTF	TGTGCCAGCAGCCAAGAATGGACAGGGGGACGGTATGGCTACACCTTC
NA	TRBV5-8	TRBJ2-3	CASSFYQGLSTDTQYF	TGTGCCAGCAGCTTCTATCAGGGGCTTAGCACAGATACGCAGTATTTT
NA	TRBV2	TRBJ1-2	CASSVQGNYGYTF	TGTGCCAGCAGTGTACAGGGAAACTATGGCTACACCTTC
NA	TRBV11-2	TRBJ2-7	CASSPVGEEQYF	TGTGCCAGCAGCCCGGTGGGAGAAGAGCAGTACTTC
NA	TRBV25-1	TRBJ2-7	CASSDSAGEQYF	TGTGCCAGCAGTGATTCCGCGGGCGAGCAGTACTTC
NA	TRBV14	TRBJ2-1	CASSHPANLEQFF	TGTGCCAGCAGCCATCCAGCGAACCTTGAGCAGTTCTTC
NA	TRBV18	TRBJ2-7	CASAGQVAYEQYF	TGTGCCAGTGCGGGCCAGGTAGCCTACGAGCAGTACTTC
TRBD1	TRBV29-1	TRBJ1-5	CSVENEGQEGQPQHF	TGCAGCGTTGAAAATGAAGGACAGGAGGGTCAGCCCCAGCATTTT
NA	TRBV5-1	TRBJ2-3	CASSSNGGSTDTQYF	TGCGCCAGCAGCTCCAACGGGGGAAGCACAGATACGCAGTATTTT
TRBD2	TRBV5-1	TRBJ2-1	CASSLYGRLAGESSYNEQFF	TGCGCCAGCAGCTTGTACGGGCGACTAGCGGGAGAGAGCTCCTACAATGAGCAGTTCTTC
NA	TRBV19	TRBJ2-7	CASSIGEAYEQYF	TGTGCCAGTAGTATTGGGGAGGCCTACGAGCAGTACTTC
TRBD1	TRBV5-1	TRBJ1-6	CASNPAGGNSPLHF	TGCGCCAGCAACCCCGCAGGGGGTAATTCGCCCCTCCACTTT
NA	TRBV10-1	TRBJ2-3	CASSPLGRSRSDTQYF	TGCGCCAGCAGCCCCTTGGGGAGGAGCAGGTCAGATACGCAGTATTTT
TRBD1	TRBV7-9	TRBJ1-2	CASSLTGGRNYGYTF	TGTGCCAGCAGCTTGACAGGGGGCCGAAACTATGGCTACACCTTC
NA	TRBV2	TRBJ2-7	CASSPEAGIGNEQYF	TGTGCCAGCAGTCCTGAGGCGGGCATCGGGAACGAGCAGTACTTC
TRBD2	TRBV6-5	TRBJ2-5	CASSPRTSLETQYF	TGTGCCAGCAGTCCCCGGACTAGCCTGGAGACCCAGTACTTC